This T cell receptor beta chain was profiled in a study of blood T cell repertoires in COVID-19. Study information: From the United States, Italy and Spain came samples of acute and convalescent COVID-19. Sources were T cells, B-cell-depleted T cells, or PBMCs; the material itself was cDNA or gDNA.

Original data processing: By means of reference gene primer amplification, nucleated cell counts were estimated. This table comes from immunoSEQ multiplex PCR, and its TCRdb copy is limited to in-frame clones, with some not included. Clone size and the V and J calls come from that table; the DNA yielded D and trimming. The sample yields a few hundred thousand clones, approximately 81% seen once. Germline CDR1 and CDR2: SGHTA and FQGNSA. This CDR3 contains 16 residues. V shed 3 bases, J shed 0 bases, and the junction held 3 bases outside the gene matches. The chain uses TRBV7-2 and TRBJ2-2; 8 bases line up with TRBD1. The clonotype was recovered from a young woman with acute or convalescent COVID-19. Sequencing used peripheral blood. The CDR3 DNA is TGTGCCAGCAGCTTTCGGGGACAGGCGAACACCGGGGAGCTGTTTTTT. This gives the protein CASSFRGQANTGELFF.